The rows below give T cell receptor beta chains drawn from one sample of a study of T-cell memory formation after mild COVID-19. Each CDR3 protein gets one entry after TCRdb re-called the 5' RACE reads with MiXCR. The sample records roughly 380,000 distinct CDR3 sequences, 25% to 30% being singletons. The source material was PBMCs or a T cell subset sorted from them (not recorded which). Receptors were obtained from an adult woman who had mild COVID-19 (a few samples of this study predate the infection). Cell type and time point are not known. Both conserved end residues are part of each CDR3. Clone size is not always given. Where it is, it says once, few, many or a class for expanded clones.

J gene	clone size	V gene	CDR3 protein
TRBJ1-5	-	TRBV15	CATSTGTGVQPQHF
TRBJ1-4	once	TRBV9	CASSPGTARNEKLFF
TRBJ1-4	-	TRBV28	CASSYGTDEKLFF
TRBJ2-1	-	TRBV20-1	CSTLRRGVMEQFF
TRBJ1-1	-	TRBV7-3	CASSPQGGQGTEAFF
TRBJ2-7	-	TRBV7-9	CASSAVGTGDYEQYF
TRBJ2-1	few	TRBV7-9	CASGSQITLYNEQFF
TRBJ2-2	once	TRBV20-1	CSAIQWTGSTGELFF
TRBJ2-4	-	TRBV12-3/TRBV12-4	CASSPIVWASGAKNIQYF
TRBJ1-1	many	TRBV4-1	CASSQLTTEDSGREAFF
TRBJ2-2	-	TRBV7-2	CASSPSRIGELFF
TRBJ1-5	-	TRBV20-1	CSARDGNRPEVSNQPQHF
TRBJ1-2	few	TRBV6-1	CASSELGQGDYGYTF
TRBJ1-3	-	TRBV7-9	CASSSTHASSGNTIYF
TRBJ1-6	-	TRBV9	CASSPNPDLWGPLHF
TRBJ2-1	-	TRBV10-3	CATRKLGGTGYNEQFF
TRBJ2-7	many	TRBV6-5	CASSYSGIHTPNEQYF
TRBJ1-2	once	TRBV7-9	CASSLAPGTGYGYTF
TRBJ2-7	few	TRBV29-1	CSVEAGGYEQYF
TRBJ1-6	-	TRBV12-3/TRBV12-4	CASSRDTSSYNSPLHF
TRBJ2-1	-	TRBV20-1	CSARAGLAINEQFF
TRBJ1-3	few	TRBV5-1	CASSPQLSGNTIYF
TRBJ1-4	few	TRBV6-5	CASSWGAVVF
TRBJ1-2	once	TRBV9	CASSSTGQLGGGYTF
TRBJ2-1	-	TRBV7-3	CASSFELAGYNEQFF
TRBJ2-7	-	TRBV5-1	CASSSGQSYYEQYF
TRBJ2-7	-	TRBV6-2/TRBV6-3	CASSYRGNTEQYF
TRBJ1-3	many	TRBV5-1	CASSLATGPGNTIYF
TRBJ2-3	-	TRBV7-9	CASGITDTQYF
TRBJ1-6	-	TRBV6-6	CASSRQDWNSPLHF
TRBJ2-1	many	TRBV12-3/TRBV12-4	CASTLLGNEQFF
TRBJ2-7	few	TRBV15	CATSSPGKGYEQYF
TRBJ2-5	-	TRBV4-1	CASSQDPQETQYF
TRBJ2-1	-	TRBV4-3	CASSPRPSGSYNEQFF
TRBJ1-1	-	TRBV7-6	CASSQSGPHNEAFF
TRBJ2-7	few	TRBV18	CASSPPTLAPYEQYF
TRBJ2-2	-	TRBV12-3/TRBV12-4	CASSFGLAGLPGELFF
TRBJ2-5	few	TRBV6-2/TRBV6-3	CASSYASWETQYF
TRBJ1-2	-	TRBV29-1	CSVVEGYTF
TRBJ2-4	-	TRBV7-2	CASSFGSIGAKNIQYF
TRBJ2-5	few	TRBV27	CASSIRQVGETQYF
TRBJ2-2	-	TRBV7-9	CASSSDTYANTGELFF
TRBJ2-7	-	TRBV4-2	CASSPQTGDRGYYEQYF
TRBJ2-7	-	TRBV13	CASSLGLSYSGSTYEQYF
TRBJ2-5	-	TRBV12-3/TRBV12-4	CASSRTRGQVTQYF
TRBJ2-6	-	TRBV5-1	CASSLAGTALSGANVLTF
TRBJ1-3	-	TRBV12-3/TRBV12-4	CASSFAGNTIYF
TRBJ2-5	many	TRBV5-1	CASSAAGGLQETQYF
TRBJ1-5	-	TRBV19	CASSIAGNQPQHF
TRBJ1-1	-	TRBV7-2	CASLRGGQGGTEAFF
TRBJ1-4	-	TRBV20-1	CSARDEGQGSYEKLFF
TRBJ2-7	-	TRBV5-1	CASSGTGDRTYEQYF